This is a list of T cell receptor beta chains from one sample in a study of shared clonotypes between healthy human individuals. Profiled with immunoSEQ multiplex PCR; TCRdb holds only in-frame clones, not every one. The sample holds hundreds of thousands of clones, roughly 70% seen once. The sample taken for sequencing was memory CD4+ T cells sorted from blood. The receptor source for this set is a woman between 25 and 40 years old in good health. Each CDR3 is given with its conserved first and last residue. D genes are given only for firm matches. Clone sizes are given selectively: once, few, many, or a class where the clone is expanded.

d_call: TRBD1
v_call: TRBV6-5
j_call: TRBJ2-1
clone_size: -
cdr3_aa: CASSSGTGGDNWQFF
cdr3_nt: TGTGCCAGCAGCTCCGGGACAGGGGGAGACAATTGGCAGTTCTTC

d_call: -
v_call: TRBV15
j_call: TRBJ1-1
clone_size: once
cdr3_aa: CATSRDSIGGNTEAFF
cdr3_nt: TGTGCCACCAGCAGAGATTCGATCGGGGGAAACACTGAAGCTTTCTTT

d_call: -
v_call: TRBV18
j_call: TRBJ2-5
clone_size: -
cdr3_aa: CASSQAQETQYF
cdr3_nt: TGTGCCAGCTCACAAGCACAAGAGACCCAGTACTTC

d_call: TRBD1
v_call: TRBV19
j_call: TRBJ2-7
clone_size: few
cdr3_aa: CASSISLRGQGYEQYF
cdr3_nt: TGTGCCAGTAGTATCTCCCTCAGGGGACAGGGCTACGAGCAGTACTTC

d_call: -
v_call: TRBV5-1
j_call: TRBJ1-1
clone_size: many
cdr3_aa: CASSFADLNTEAFF
cdr3_nt: TGCGCCAGCAGCTTCGCCGATTTGAACACTGAAGCTTTCTTT

d_call: -
v_call: TRBV5-1
j_call: TRBJ2-7
clone_size: -
cdr3_aa: CASSLAGELYEQYF
cdr3_nt: TGCGCCAGCAGCTTGGCGGGGGAGCTCTACGAGCAGTACTTC

d_call: -
v_call: TRBV28
j_call: TRBJ1-1
clone_size: -
cdr3_aa: CASSTTGLGTEAFF
cdr3_nt: TGTGCCAGCAGCACCACAGGGTTAGGGACTGAAGCTTTCTTT

d_call: -
v_call: TRBV6-4
j_call: TRBJ2-2
clone_size: -
cdr3_aa: CASSGGTGTNTGELFF
cdr3_nt: TGTGCCAGCAGTGGGGGTACAGGGACGAACACCGGGGAGCTGTTTTTT

d_call: TRBD2
v_call: TRBV18
j_call: TRBJ2-3
clone_size: -
cdr3_aa: CASSPPGLASTDTQYF
cdr3_nt: TGTGCCAGCTCACCACCGGGACTAGCGAGCACAGATACGCAGTATTTT

d_call: TRBD1
v_call: TRBV27
j_call: TRBJ2-7
clone_size: -
cdr3_aa: CASRDRASSYEQYF
cdr3_nt: TGTGCCAGCAGGGACAGGGCGAGCTCCTACGAGCAGTACTTC

d_call: -
v_call: TRBV7-2
j_call: TRBJ1-2
clone_size: once
cdr3_aa: CASSATTANYGYTF
cdr3_nt: TGTGCCAGCAGCGCCACTACAGCGAACTATGGCTACACCTTC

d_call: -
v_call: TRBV7-8
j_call: TRBJ1-4
clone_size: -
cdr3_aa: CASSRGPQYEKLFF
cdr3_nt: TGTGCCAGCAGCCGTGGACCGCAATATGAAAAACTGTTTTTT

d_call: TRBD2
v_call: TRBV5-1
j_call: TRBJ2-7
clone_size: many
cdr3_aa: CASSSGTSGGWQYF
cdr3_nt: TGCGCCAGCAGCTCTGGGACTAGCGGGGGGTGGCAGTACTTC

d_call: -
v_call: TRBV5-1
j_call: TRBJ2-7
clone_size: -
cdr3_aa: CASSLAAGQTYEQYF
cdr3_nt: TGCGCCAGCAGCTTGGCCGCCGGACAAACCTACGAGCAGTACTTC

d_call: -
v_call: TRBV9
j_call: TRBJ2-3
clone_size: -
cdr3_aa: CASSVGPSYTDTQYF
cdr3_nt: TGTGCCAGCAGCGTGGGTCCATCATACACAGATACGCAGTATTTT

d_call: -
v_call: TRBV5-1
j_call: TRBJ2-4
clone_size: -
cdr3_aa: CASSDGTVGNIQYF
cdr3_nt: TGCGCCAGCAGCGACGGGACGGTGGGAAACATTCAGTACTTC

d_call: TRBD2
v_call: TRBV28
j_call: TRBJ2-2
clone_size: once
cdr3_aa: CASSVAGGIAGELFF
cdr3_nt: TGTGCCAGCAGTGTAGCGGGAGGAATAGCCGGGGAGCTGTTTTTT

d_call: -
v_call: TRBV28
j_call: TRBJ1-2
clone_size: -
cdr3_aa: CASSYGYGYTF
cdr3_nt: TGTGCCAGCAGTTACGGCTATGGCTACACCTTC

d_call: -
v_call: TRBV18
j_call: TRBJ2-5
clone_size: many
cdr3_aa: CASSSKRETQYF
cdr3_nt: TGTGCCAGCTCATCCAAACGGGAGACCCAGTACTTC

d_call: TRBD1
v_call: TRBV9
j_call: TRBJ2-1
clone_size: -
cdr3_aa: CASSVATGGRNEQFF
cdr3_nt: TGTGCCAGCAGCGTCGCGACAGGGGGGAGGAATGAGCAGTTCTTC

d_call: -
v_call: TRBV6-1
j_call: TRBJ2-2
clone_size: -
cdr3_aa: CASSDQARGIGTGELFF
cdr3_nt: TGTGCCAGCAGTGACCAGGCGAGGGGTATAGGCACCGGGGAGCTGTTTTTT

d_call: TRBD2
v_call: TRBV29-1
j_call: TRBJ2-3
clone_size: -
cdr3_aa: CSVQGLGGTDTQYF
cdr3_nt: TGCAGCGTTCAGGGACTAGGGGGCACAGATACGCAGTATTTT

d_call: -
v_call: TRBV18
j_call: TRBJ1-4
clone_size: -
cdr3_aa: CASSIRANEKLFF
cdr3_nt: TGTGCCAGCTCAATCAGGGCCAACGAAAAACTGTTTTTT

d_call: TRBD1
v_call: TRBV28
j_call: TRBJ1-2
clone_size: -
cdr3_aa: CASSRTGINGYTF
cdr3_nt: TGTGCCAGCAGCCGGACAGGGATCAATGGCTACACCTTC

d_call: TRBD2
v_call: TRBV5-1
j_call: TRBJ2-1
clone_size: -
cdr3_aa: CASSVASGSYNEQFF
cdr3_nt: TGCGCCAGCAGTGTGGCTAGCGGGAGTTATAATGAGCAGTTCTTC

d_call: -
v_call: TRBV19
j_call: TRBJ2-5
clone_size: -
cdr3_aa: CASKQGETQYF
cdr3_nt: TGTGCCAGTAAGCAAGGAGAGACCCAGTACTTC